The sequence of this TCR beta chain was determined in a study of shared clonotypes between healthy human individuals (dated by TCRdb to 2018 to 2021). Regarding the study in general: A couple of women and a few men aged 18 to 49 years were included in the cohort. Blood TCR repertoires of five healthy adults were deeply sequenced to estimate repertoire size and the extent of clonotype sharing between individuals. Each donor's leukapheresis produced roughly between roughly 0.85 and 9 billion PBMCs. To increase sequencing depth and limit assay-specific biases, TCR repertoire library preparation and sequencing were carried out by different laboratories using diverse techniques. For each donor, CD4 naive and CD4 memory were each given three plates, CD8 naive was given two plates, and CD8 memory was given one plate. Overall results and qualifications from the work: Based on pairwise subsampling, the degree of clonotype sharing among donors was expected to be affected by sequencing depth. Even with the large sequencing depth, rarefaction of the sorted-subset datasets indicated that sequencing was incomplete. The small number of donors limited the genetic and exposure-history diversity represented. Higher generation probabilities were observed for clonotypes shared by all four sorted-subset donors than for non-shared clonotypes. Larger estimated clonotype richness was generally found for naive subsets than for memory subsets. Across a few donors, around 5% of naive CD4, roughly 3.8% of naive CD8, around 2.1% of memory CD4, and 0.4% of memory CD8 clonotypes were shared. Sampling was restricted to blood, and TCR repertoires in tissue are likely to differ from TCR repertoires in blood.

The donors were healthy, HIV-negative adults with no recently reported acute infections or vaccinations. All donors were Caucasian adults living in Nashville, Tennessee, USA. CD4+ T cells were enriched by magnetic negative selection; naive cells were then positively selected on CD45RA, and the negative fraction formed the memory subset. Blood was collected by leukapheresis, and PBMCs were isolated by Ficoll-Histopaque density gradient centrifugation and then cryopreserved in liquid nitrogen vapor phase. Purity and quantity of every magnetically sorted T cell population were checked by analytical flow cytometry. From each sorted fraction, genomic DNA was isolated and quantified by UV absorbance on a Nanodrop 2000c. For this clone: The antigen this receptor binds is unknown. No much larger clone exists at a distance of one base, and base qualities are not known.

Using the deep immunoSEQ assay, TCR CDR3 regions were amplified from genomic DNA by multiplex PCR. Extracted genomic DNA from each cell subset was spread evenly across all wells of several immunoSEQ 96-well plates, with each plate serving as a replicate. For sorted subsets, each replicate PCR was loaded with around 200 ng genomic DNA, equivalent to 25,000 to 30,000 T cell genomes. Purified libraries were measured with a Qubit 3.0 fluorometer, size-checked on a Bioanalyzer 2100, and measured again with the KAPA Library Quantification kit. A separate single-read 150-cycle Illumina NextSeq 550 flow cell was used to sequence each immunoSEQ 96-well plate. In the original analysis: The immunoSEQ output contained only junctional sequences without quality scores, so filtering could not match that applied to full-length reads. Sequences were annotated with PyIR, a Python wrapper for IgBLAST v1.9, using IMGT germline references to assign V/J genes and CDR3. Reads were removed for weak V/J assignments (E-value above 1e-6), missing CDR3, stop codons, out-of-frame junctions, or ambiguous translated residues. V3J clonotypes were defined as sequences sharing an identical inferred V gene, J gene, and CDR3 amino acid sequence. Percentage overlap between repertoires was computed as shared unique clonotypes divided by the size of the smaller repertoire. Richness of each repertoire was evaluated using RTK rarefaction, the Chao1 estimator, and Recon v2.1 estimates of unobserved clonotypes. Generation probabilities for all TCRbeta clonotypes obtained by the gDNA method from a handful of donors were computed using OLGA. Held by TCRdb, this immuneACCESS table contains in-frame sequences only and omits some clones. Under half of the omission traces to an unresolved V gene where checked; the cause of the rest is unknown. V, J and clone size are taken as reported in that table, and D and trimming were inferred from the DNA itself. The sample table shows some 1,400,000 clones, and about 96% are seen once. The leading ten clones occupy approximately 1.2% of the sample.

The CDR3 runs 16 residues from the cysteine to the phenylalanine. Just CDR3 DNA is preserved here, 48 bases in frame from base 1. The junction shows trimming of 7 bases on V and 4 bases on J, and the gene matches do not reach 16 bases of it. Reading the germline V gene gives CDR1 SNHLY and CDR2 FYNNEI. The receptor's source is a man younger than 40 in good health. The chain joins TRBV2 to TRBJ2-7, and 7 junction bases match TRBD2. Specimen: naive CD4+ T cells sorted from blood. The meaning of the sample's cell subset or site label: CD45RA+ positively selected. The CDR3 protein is CASKRIGGSASYEQYF. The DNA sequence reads TGTGCCAGCAAGAGAATCGGGGGGTCGGCCTCGTACGAGCAGTACTTC.